These 10 T cell receptor beta chains share one sample of origin, sequenced in a study of cytomegalovirus exposure and HLA in healthy donors. The PCR ran on 60 Vbeta and 13 Jbeta primers. Profiling relied on immunoSEQ multiplex PCR, and the TCRdb table lists in-frame clones only, not all of them. The table records about 110,000 clones, 75% of them present only once. The sample consisted of PBMCs. Receptors originate from a man aged 40-50 years in good health and CMV-seronegative.

The chain recombines TRBV6-5 with TRBJ1-1; TRBD1 is a possible D gene (5 bases). The CDR3 has 16 residues. From germline, CDR1 is MNHEY and CDR2 SVGAGI. The V gene lost 0 bases and the J gene lost 0 bases, with 11 bases spanning the gap. CDR3: CASSYSLAGMNTEAFF. The CDR3 coding sequence is TGTGCCAGCAGTTACTCCTTGGCAGGGATGAACACTGAAGCTTTCTTT.

The gene calls are TRBV11-2 and TRBJ1-2; D may be TRBD1 (6 bases). Germline V gene sequence: CDR1 SGHAT, CDR2 FQNNGV. This CDR3 is 14 amino acids long. V was cut by 2 bases and J by 6 bases, with 13 bases left in between. DNA for the CDR3: TGTGCCAGCAGCTTATTATCAGGGGCAGATGGCTACACCTTC. This codes for CASSLLSGADGYTF.

CDR3 DNA: TGTGCCAGCAGCATCCTCAACAGGGATTGGCTGGACACTGAAGCTTTCTTT. This sequence encodes CASSILNRDWLDTEAFF. The chain recombines TRBV21-1 with TRBJ1-1; TRBD1, the D gene given by the table, was not confirmed from the DNA. TRBV21-1 is annotated as a pseudogene. CDR3 length: 17 amino acids.

This clone was counted only a few times. This chain joins TRBV6-5 and TRBJ1-2; 8 bases fit TRBD1. Per the germline V gene, CDR1 is MNHEY and CDR2 is SVGAGI. The CDR3 covers 13 residues. V shed 10 bases, J shed 1 base, and the junction held 5 bases outside the gene matches. CDR3 nucleotide sequence: TGTGCCACCTACAGGGGGGTTAACTATGGCTACACCTTC. Its protein product is CATYRGVNYGYTF.

The rearrangement joins TRBV5-6 to TRBJ2-5, with 7 bases fitting TRBD1. J lost 5 bases, V lost 2 bases, and 9 bases had no gene match. Germline V gene lookup returns CDR1 SGHDT and CDR2 YYEEEE. The CDR3 is 15 residues long. The CDR3 loop reads CASSLLTGAEETQYF. In nucleotides, the CDR3 is TGTGCCAGCAGCTTACTAACAGGGGCAGAGGAGACCCAGTACTTC.

This clone was seen only a few times. The chain joins TRBV19 to TRBJ2-3; 8 positions match TRBD2. The CDR3 is 15 residues long. J was trimmed by 2 bases and V by 3 bases; bases with no gene match: 4. Germline lookup yields CDR1 LNHDA and CDR2 SQIVND (reference sequence). The CDR3 is CASSIPGGNTDTQYF. Written as DNA, the CDR3 is TGTGCCAGTAGTATCCCGGGGGGGAACACAGATACGCAGTATTTT.

The chain recombines TRBV19 with TRBJ2-5, with 10 bases lining up with TRBD2. The germline CDR1 and CDR2 sequences are LNHDA and SQIVND (reference sequence). The CDR3 sequence is 13 residues long. Trimming took 5 bases from V and 5 from J; bases not matched to a gene: 2. The CDR3 region is CASSPGLAETQYF. The CDR3 coding sequence is TGTGCCAGTAGTCCGGGACTAGCGGAGACCCAGTACTTC.

The J gene is TRBJ2-3, the V gene TRBV7-9; 10 bases fit TRBD2. The trim removed 5 bases at V and 4 bases at J, leaving 6 bases unmatched. This CDR3 contains 15 residues. CDR1 is SEHNR, CDR2 FQNEAQ, per germline (reference sequence). CDR3 region: CASSKGLAEADTQYF. The CDR3 coding sequence is TGTGCCAGCAGCAAAGGACTAGCGGAAGCAGATACGCAGTATTTT.

The chain employs TRBV4-2 and TRBJ2-3; TRBD2 matches 9 bases. Germline CDR1 is LGHNA and CDR2 is YNFKEQ. The CDR3 is 17 residues long. V dropped 0 bases and J dropped 5; count of bases not matched to a gene: 9. CDR3 in DNA: TGTGCCAGCAGCCAAGATCAGGGCGGGGGGGCGAGAGATACGCAGTATTTT. It yields the protein CASSQDQGGGARDTQYF.

This clone was picked up a small number of times. The chain recombines TRBV4-2 with TRBJ2-1; D possibly corresponds to TRBD2 (6 bases). The length of the CDR3 is 17 residues. Trimming stripped 4 bases from V and 1 base from J, with 17 bases between. CDR1 and CDR2 from the germline V gene are LGHNA and YNFKEQ. The CDR3 protein is CASSPRGTGASYNEQFF. The CDR3 DNA follows: TGTGCCAGCAGCCCTCGGGGGACGGGCGCGTCCTACAATGAGCAGTTCTTC.